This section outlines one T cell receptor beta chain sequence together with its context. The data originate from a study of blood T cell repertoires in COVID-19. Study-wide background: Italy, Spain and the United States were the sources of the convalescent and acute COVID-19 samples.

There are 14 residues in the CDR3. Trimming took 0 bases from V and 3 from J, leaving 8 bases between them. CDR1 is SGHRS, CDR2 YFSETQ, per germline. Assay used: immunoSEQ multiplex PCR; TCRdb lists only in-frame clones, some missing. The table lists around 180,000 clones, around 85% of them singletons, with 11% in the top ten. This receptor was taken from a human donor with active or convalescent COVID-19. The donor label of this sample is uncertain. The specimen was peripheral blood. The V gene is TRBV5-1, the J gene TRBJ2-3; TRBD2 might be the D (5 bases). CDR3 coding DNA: TGCGCCAGCAGCTTGGGAGGGCAAACAGATACGCAGTATTTT. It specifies CASSLGGQTDTQYF.